The T cell receptor beta chain under discussion was sequenced for a study of memory CD4+ T cells and cytomegalovirus serostatus. Germline CDR1 is MNHEY and CDR2 is SVGAGI. V was pared by 4 bases and J by 0 bases, with 10 bases between. The CDR3 consists of 16 residues. The sort gate was single viable CD3+CD4+CD8-CD45RO+ cells for memory CD4+ T cells. This table comes from immunoSEQ multiplex PCR, and its TCRdb copy is limited to in-frame clones, with some not included. This sample has 25,000 or so clones, with 75% to 80% found just once. Study conclusions and caveats: CD4+ memory repertoires contained about two fifths of the roughly 160 reported CMV TCRbeta sequences. The CMV-associated TCR signature appears largely within the CD4+ memory repertoire.

For this clone: Its antigen is as yet unknown.

This receptor was identified in an adult in good health and CMV-seronegative. Sequencing was performed on memory CD4+ T cells from blood. This chain joins TRBV6-5 and TRBJ2-6, with D maybe TRBD1 (5 bases). This CDR3 is CASSWGGYSGANVLTF. As DNA, the CDR3 is TGTGCCAGCAGTTGGGGCGGCTACTCTGGGGCCAACGTCCTGACTTTC.